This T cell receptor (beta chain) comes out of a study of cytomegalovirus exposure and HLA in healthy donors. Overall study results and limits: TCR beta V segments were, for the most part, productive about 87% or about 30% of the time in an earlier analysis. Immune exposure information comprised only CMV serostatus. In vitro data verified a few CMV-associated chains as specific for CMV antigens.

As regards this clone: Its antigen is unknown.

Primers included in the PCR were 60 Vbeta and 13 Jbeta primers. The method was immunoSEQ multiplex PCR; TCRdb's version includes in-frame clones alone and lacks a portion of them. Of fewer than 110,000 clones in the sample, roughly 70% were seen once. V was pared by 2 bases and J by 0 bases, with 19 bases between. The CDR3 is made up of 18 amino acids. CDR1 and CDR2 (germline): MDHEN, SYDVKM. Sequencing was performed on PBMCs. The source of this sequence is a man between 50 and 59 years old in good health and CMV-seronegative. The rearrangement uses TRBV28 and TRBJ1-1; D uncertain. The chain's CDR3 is CASSLARLRLNLNTEAFF. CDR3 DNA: TGTGCCAGCAGTTTAGCCCGACTTCGCTTAAACTTGAACACTGAAGCTTTCTTT.